Given below is one T cell receptor beta chain in context. An end of the junction differs from the germline gene, which may be a read error. The length of the CDR3 is 13 residues. The germline V gene encodes CDR1 MNHNS and CDR2 SASEGT. The source of the sample is a study of T cells in Graves' hyperthyroidism and ophthalmopathy. Uncontrolled infections, other autoimmune diseases, pregnancy or lactation led to exclusion of patients. PBMCs came from 9 to 10 ml fresh peripheral blood. TCR beta CDR3 regions were amplified from RNA transcripts. The primer set for the first-round RT-PCR of the TCR CDR3 was HTBI. TCRdb reanalysed the multiplex PCR reads using MiXCR and keeps one entry per CDR3 protein. This table has under 650,000 distinct CDR3 sequences, roughly 17% appearing once.

This clonotype was obtained from a woman in her twenties or thirties with Graves' hyperthyroidism. This chain joins TRBV6-1 and TRBJ1-4; TRBD1 might be the D (6 bases). Sample: blood. The CDR3 DNA sequence: TGTGCCAGCAACAGACAGGCTAATGAAAAACTGTCTTTT. This codes for CASNRQANEKLSF.